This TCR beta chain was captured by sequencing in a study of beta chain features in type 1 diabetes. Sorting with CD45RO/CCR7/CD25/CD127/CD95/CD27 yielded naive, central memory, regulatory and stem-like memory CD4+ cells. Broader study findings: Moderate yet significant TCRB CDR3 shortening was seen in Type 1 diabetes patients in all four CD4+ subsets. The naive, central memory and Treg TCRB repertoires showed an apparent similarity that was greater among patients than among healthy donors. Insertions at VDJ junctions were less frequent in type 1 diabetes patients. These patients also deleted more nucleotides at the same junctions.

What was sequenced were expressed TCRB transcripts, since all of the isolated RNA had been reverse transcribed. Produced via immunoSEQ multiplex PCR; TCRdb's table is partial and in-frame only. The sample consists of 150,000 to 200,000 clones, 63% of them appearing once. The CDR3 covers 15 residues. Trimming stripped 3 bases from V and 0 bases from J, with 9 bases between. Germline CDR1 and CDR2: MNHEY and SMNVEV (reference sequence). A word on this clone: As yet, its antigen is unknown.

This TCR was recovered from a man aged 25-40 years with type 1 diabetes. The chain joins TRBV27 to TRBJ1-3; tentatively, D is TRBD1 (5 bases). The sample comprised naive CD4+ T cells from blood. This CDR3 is CASSLTVHSGNTIYF. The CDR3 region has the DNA TGTGCCAGCAGTTTGACAGTTCACTCTGGAAACACCATATATTTT.